This T cell receptor beta chain emerged from a study of blood T cell repertoires in COVID-19. About the study: Researchers got acute and convalescent COVID-19 samples from the United States, Italy and Spain.

All recovered Cohort 3 donors got two negative PCRs, got clearance, or saw symptom resolution. This CDR3 has 13 residues. The ends lost 8 bases at V and 7 bases at J; junction bases unmatched: 10. Profiled with immunoSEQ multiplex PCR; TCRdb holds only in-frame clones, not every one. The data contain about 440,000 clones, less than 95% of them seen just once; the ten biggest clones take up about 0.6%. The sample taken for sequencing was PBMCs or T cells enriched from blood (not recorded which). The clonotype was recovered from a man aged 18 to 29 who had recovered from COVID-19. V gene TRBV12-3 or TRBV12-4 combines with J gene TRBJ1-1, with 7 bases that match TRBD1. The CDR3 nucleotides are TGTGCCAGCGGGGGGACAGTTCAGTTTGAAGCTTTCTTT. Encoded protein: CASGGTVQFEAFF.